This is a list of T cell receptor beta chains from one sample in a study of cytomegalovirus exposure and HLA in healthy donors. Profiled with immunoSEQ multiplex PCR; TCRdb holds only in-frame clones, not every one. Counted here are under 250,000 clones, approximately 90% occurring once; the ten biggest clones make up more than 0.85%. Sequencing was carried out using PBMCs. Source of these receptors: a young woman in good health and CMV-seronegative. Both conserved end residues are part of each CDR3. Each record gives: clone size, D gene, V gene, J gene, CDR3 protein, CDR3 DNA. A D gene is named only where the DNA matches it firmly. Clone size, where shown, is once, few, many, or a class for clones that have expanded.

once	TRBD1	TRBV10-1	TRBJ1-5	CASSQGDQPQHF	TGCGCCAGCAGTCAGGGGGATCAGCCCCAGCATTTT
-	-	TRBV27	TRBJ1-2	CASSFTGTSVYGYTF	TGTGCCAGCAGTTTCACAGGCACCTCCGTATATGGCTACACCTTC
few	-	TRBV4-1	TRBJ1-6	CASSQPRDNSPLHF	TGCGCCAGCAGCCAGCCCAGGGATAATTCACCCCTCCACTTT
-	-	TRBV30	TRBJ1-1	CAWRDSNTEAFF	TGTGCCTGGAGAGACAGTAACACTGAAGCTTTCTTT
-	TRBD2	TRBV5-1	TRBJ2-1	CASSPLAGVMSYEQFF	TGCGCCAGCAGCCCACTAGCGGGAGTGATGTCCTATGAGCAGTTCTTC
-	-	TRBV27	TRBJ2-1	CASVGQGSYNEQFF	TGTGCCAGCGTCGGCCAGGGTTCCTACAATGAGCAGTTCTTC
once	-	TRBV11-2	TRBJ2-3	CASSLLGGTTDTQYF	TGTGCCAGCAGCTTATTAGGCGGTACCACAGATACGCAGTATTTT
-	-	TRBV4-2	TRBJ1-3	CASSQEGARVFGNTIYF	TGTGCCAGCAGCCAAGAAGGGGCCAGGGTGTTCGGAAACACCATATATTTT
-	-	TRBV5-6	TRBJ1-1	CASSLRDSEAFF	TGTGCCAGCAGCTTGCGAGACAGTGAAGCTTTCTTT
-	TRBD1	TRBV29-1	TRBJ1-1	CSVENPVGTGVVTEAFF	TGCAGCGTTGAGAACCCGGTGGGGACAGGGGTGGTCACTGAAGCTTTCTTT
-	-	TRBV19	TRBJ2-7	CASSMTPYEQYF	TGTGCCAGTAGTATGACACCCTACGAGCAGTACTTC
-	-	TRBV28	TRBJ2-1	CASIGSLSYNEQFF	TGTGCCTCAATAGGGAGTCTCTCCTACAATGAGCAGTTCTTC
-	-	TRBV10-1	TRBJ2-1	CASSESGPTNEQFF	TGCGCCAGCAGTGAATCAGGCCCAACCAATGAGCAGTTCTTC
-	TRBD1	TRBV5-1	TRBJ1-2	CASSLETGTAYGYTF	TGCGCCAGCAGCTTGGAAACCGGGACAGCCTATGGCTACACCTTC